This T cell receptor (beta chain) was identified in a study of T cell responses to AZD1222 COVID-19 vaccine. Notes on the study in general: Reportedly, close to half of spike-specific TCRs are directed against unmutated variant regions. With dominance at 160-218 and 743-854, vaccine-associated CD4 TCRs spanned spike.

Germline CDR1 and CDR2: SGHNT and YENEEA. J gave up 3 bases and V 5 bases, and 7 bases lay outside the gene matches. CDR3 length: 15 amino acids. Concerning this clone: Its antigen is not known.

Method: immunoSEQ multiplex PCR; TCRdb's copy keeps in-frame clones and lacks some. The data show just under 90,000 clones, around 88% seen once. The starting material was peripheral blood, obtained on day 0 of MenACWY control vaccination. The V call is TRBV11-3, the J call TRBJ2-3; TRBD2 matches 8 bases. The clonotype was recovered from an adult in good health. CDR3 protein: CASSPRAGGTDTQYF. Here the CDR3 DNA reads TGTGCCAGCAGCCCTCGGGCGGGGGGAACAGATACGCAGTATTTT.